This TCR beta chain was captured in a study of blood T cell repertoires in COVID-19. Clones were read by immunoSEQ multiplex PCR, and TCRdb kept only the in-frame ones, dropping some. Altogether just over 150,000 clones are present, 80% being singletons, with the ten largest covering under 0.75%. V lost 4 bases and J lost 5; bases outside the gene matches: 4. CDR1 and CDR2 (germline): LGHDT, YNNKEL (reference sequence). The CDR3 loop spans 13 amino acids. The TCR sequence derives from a man in his sixties with acute or convalescent COVID-19. Specimen: peripheral blood. The chain has TRBV3-1 (or the pseudogene TRBV3-2) and TRBJ2-5, with 7 bases lining up with TRBD2. CDR3 protein: CASSPTSWETQYF. CDR3 nucleotide sequence: TGTGCCAGCAGCCCGACTAGCTGGGAGACCCAGTACTTC.